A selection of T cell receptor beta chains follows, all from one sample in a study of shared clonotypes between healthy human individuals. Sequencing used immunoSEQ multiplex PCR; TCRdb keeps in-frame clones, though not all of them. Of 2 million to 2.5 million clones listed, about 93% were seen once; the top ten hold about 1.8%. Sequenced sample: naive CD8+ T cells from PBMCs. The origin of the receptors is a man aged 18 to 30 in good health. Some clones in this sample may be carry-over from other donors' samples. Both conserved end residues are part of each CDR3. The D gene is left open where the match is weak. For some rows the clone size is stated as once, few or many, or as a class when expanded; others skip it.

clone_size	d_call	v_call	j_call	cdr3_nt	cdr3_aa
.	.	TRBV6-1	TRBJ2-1	TGTGCCAGCAGTGAACCGCAGGGACGGTTCTTC	CASSEPQGRFF
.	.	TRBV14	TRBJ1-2	TGTGCCAGCAGCCAAGATGGCGAAGGCCTTAACTATGGCTACACCTTC	CASSQDGEGLNYGYTF
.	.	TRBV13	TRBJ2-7	TGTGCCAGCAGCATAAGGGATTCTTCCTACGAGCAGTACTTC	CASSIRDSSYEQYF
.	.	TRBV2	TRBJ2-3	TGTGCCAGCAGTGAGGTTGGGGACTCGACGCAGTATTTT	CASSEVGDSTQYF
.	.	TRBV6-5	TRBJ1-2	TGTGCCAGCAGTTACGGGGCAAACTATGGCTACACCTTC	CASSYGANYGYTF
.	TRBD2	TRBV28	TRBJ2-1	TGTGCCAGCAGTCCCTCTAGCGGGAGGAGGATCGGCGATGAGCAGTTCTTC	CASSPSSGRRIGDEQFF
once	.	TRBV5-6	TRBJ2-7	TGTGCCAGCAGCTTTTCGGCGGGACCCTACGAGCAGTACTTC	CASSFSAGPYEQYF
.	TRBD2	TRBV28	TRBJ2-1	TGTGCCAGCAGTCCAGACCCTAGCGGTATCTACAATGAGCAGTTCTTC	CASSPDPSGIYNEQFF
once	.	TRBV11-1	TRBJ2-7	TGTGCCAGCAGCCATCAACAAAGACAGGAGCAGTACTTC	CASSHQQRQEQYF
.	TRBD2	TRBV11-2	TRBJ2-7	TGTGCCAGCAGCTTGCGGGGGGTAGCGGGAGGGAGATTATACGAGCAGTACTTC	CASSLRGVAGGRLYEQYF
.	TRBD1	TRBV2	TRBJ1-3	TGTGCCAGCAGTGAAATACGGGACAGAGCTGGAAACACCATATATTTT	CASSEIRDRAGNTIYF